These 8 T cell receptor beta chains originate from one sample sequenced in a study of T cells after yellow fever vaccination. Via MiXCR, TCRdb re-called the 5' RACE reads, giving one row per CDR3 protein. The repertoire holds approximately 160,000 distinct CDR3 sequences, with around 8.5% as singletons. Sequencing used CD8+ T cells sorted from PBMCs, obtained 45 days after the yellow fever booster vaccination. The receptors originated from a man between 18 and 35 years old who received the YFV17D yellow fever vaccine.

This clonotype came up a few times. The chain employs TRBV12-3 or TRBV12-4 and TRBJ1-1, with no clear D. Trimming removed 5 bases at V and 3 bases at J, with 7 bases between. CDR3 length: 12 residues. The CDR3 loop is CASSVDHTEAFF. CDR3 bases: TGTGCCAGCAGTGTTGACCACACTGAAGCTTTCTTT.

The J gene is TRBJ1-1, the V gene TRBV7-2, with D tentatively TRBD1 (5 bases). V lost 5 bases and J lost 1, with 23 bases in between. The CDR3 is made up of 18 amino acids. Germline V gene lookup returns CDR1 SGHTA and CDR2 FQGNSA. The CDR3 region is CASSRLQGTSTENTEAFF. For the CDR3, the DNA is TGTGCCAGCAGCCGCCTCCAGGGTACCTCAACGGAGAACACTGAAGCTTTCTTT.

CDR3 protein: CASSFSGAQEAFF. The CDR3 nucleotides read TGTGCCAGCAGTTTTTCGGGGGCGCAAGAAGCTTTCTTT. The rearrangement uses TRBV12-3 or TRBV12-4 and TRBJ1-1, with D possibly being TRBD1 (6 bases). This CDR3 is built from 13 residues. V was clipped by 3 bases and J by 8 bases, with 13 bases between them.

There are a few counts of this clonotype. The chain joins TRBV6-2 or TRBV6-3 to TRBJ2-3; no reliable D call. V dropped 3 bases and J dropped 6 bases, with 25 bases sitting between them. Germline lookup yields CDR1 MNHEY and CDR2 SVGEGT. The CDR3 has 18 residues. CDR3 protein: CASSYPPLGTEQVDTQYF. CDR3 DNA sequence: TGTGCCAGCAGTTATCCCCCCTTGGGCACGGAGCAAGTGGATACGCAGTATTTT.

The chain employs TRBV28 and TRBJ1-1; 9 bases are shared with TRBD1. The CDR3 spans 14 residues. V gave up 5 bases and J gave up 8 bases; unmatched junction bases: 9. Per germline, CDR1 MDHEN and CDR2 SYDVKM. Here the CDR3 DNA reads TGTGCCAGCAGTCCCGGGACAGGGCCGGGGGAAGCTTTCTTT. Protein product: CASSPGTGPGEAFF.

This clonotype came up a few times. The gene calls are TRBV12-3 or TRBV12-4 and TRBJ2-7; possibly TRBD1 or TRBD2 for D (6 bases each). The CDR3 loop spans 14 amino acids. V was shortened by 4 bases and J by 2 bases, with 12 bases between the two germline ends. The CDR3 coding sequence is TGTGCCAGCAGTTCCAGCCGGGGGCCCTACGAGCAGTACGTC. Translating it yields CASSSSRGPYEQYV.

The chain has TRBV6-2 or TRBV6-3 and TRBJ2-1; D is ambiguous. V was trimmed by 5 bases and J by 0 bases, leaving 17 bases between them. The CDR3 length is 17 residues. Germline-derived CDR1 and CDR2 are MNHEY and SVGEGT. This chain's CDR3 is CASSPMVRLDSYNEQFF. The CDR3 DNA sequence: TGTGCCAGCAGTCCTATGGTCCGACTGGACTCCTACAATGAGCAGTTCTTC.

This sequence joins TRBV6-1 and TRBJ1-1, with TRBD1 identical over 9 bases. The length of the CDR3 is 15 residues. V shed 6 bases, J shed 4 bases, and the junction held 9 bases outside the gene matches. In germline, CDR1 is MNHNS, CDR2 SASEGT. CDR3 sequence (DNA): TGTGCCAGCAGGACACTACAGGGGGCGGCCACTGAAGCTTTCTTT. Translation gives CASRTLQGAATEAFF.